The clone carrying this T cell receptor (beta chain) was recorded at least ten times. The target antigen is unknown. These data originate in a study of T cells in Graves' hyperthyroidism and ophthalmopathy. Background on the study: Once the initial diagnosis was made, peripheral blood was obtained before any treatment.

V was clipped by 0 bases and J by 2 bases, with 17 bases between them. The CDR3 runs 17 residues. CDR1 is SGHAT, CDR2 FQNNGV, per germline. Amplification targeted TCR beta CDR3 regions from RNA transcripts. The study used the HTBI primer set for a first-round RT-PCR of the TCR CDR3. MiXCR was run by TCRdb on the multiplex PCR reads, yielding one entry per CDR3 protein. Of around 700,000 distinct CDR3 sequences detected, 15% to 20% appear once; the ten largest clones hold roughly 17%. Study outcomes and limitations: Most thyroid clonotypes with frequency above 0.001 were detected in blood. From stable hyperthyroidism, ophthalmopathy was separated by a 13 V-J model.

A roughly 10 ml volume of fresh peripheral blood provided the PBMCs. J is TRBJ2-7 and V is TRBV11-2; the D gene is possibly TRBD2 (6 bases). The origin of this receptor is a woman in her forties or fifties with Graves' hyperthyroidism that later progressed to Graves' ophthalmopathy. Sequenced: blood. The CDR3 sequence is CASSLDFRGSGTYEQYF. The CDR3 nucleotides are TGTGCCAGCAGCTTAGATTTCCGGGGTAGCGGTACCTACGAGCAGTACTTC.